This TCR beta chain was documented in a study of regulatory T cells in long-lasting Graves disease. iRepertoire HTBI primers and Arm-PCR of CDR3 regions built TCR beta libraries. TCRdb redid the calling of the multiplex PCR reads with MiXCR, one entry per CDR3 protein. There are 400,000 to 500,000 distinct CDR3 sequences in the sample; around a fifth occur only once, and approximately 14% lies in the top ten. The time point is: persistent/refractory GD, antithyroid drugs over 5 years with positive TRAb. From PBMCs, RNA was extracted and then used to make the TCR library. An endocrinology department in Xi'an, China, recruited the patients. The sequences come from peripheral blood mononuclear cells (PBMCs), collected when the disease was refractory, from a patient treated with antithyroid drugs. This clonotype was sampled from a female donor with Graves disease.

CDR3 in amino acids: CAISDPGLAGASGELFF. CDR3 DNA sequence: TGTGCCATCAGTGATCCGGGACTAGCGGGAGCGTCCGGGGAGCTGTTTTTT. The J gene is TRBJ2-2, the V gene TRBV10-3; 14 bases match TRBD2. CDR3 length: 17 residues. From germline, CDR1 is ENHRY and CDR2 SYGVKD. V shed 3 bases and J 6 bases; nucleotides not matched to a gene: 6.